One sample yielded the 18 T cell receptor beta chains listed below, sequenced in a study of T-cell memory formation after mild COVID-19. TCRdb independently ran MiXCR on the 5' RACE reads; one entry per CDR3 protein. The data show fewer than 450,000 distinct CDR3 sequences, with 20% to 25% seen just once and 8.5% to 10% held by the top ten. The sequenced sample was PBMCs or a T cell subset sorted from them (not recorded which). Source of these receptors: an adult woman who had mild COVID-19 (a few samples of this study predate the infection). Cell type and time point are not known.

This chain joins TRBV6-4 and TRBJ2-3, with TRBD2 identical over 14 bases. Germline assignment: CDR1 MRHNA and CDR2 SNTAGT. V lost 0 bases and J lost 1; bases outside the gene matches: 0. This CDR3 region has 17 residues. CDR3 nucleotides: TGTGCCAGCAGTGACTCGACTAGCGGGGGGGGCACAGATACGCAGTATTTT. As protein: CASSDSTSGGGTDTQYF.

The chain recombines TRBV5-1 with TRBJ2-6; the match to TRBD1 covers 8 bases. V dropped 6 bases and J dropped 0; count of bases not matched to a gene: 5. Germline lookup yields CDR1 SGHRS and CDR2 YFSETQ. The CDR3 totals 16 residues. For the CDR3, the DNA is TGCGCCAGCACTTCGACAGGGGCCTCTGGGGCCAACGTCCTGACTTTC. It translates to CASTSTGASGANVLTF.

This clonotype was seen a handful of times. The chain combines TRBV7-2 with TRBJ1-2; D remains ambiguous. V dropped 0 bases and J dropped 6 bases, with 8 bases sitting between them. CDR3 length: 13 residues. Germline V CDR1 and CDR2: SGHTA, FQGNSA. The CDR3 protein is CASSLAGINGYTF. The CDR3 nucleotides are TGTGCCAGCAGCTTAGCCGGGATTAATGGCTACACCTTC.

V is TRBV5-1 and J is TRBJ1-2, with 10 bases lining up with TRBD1. The CDR3 loop spans 16 amino acids. Per germline, CDR1 SGHRS and CDR2 YFSETQ. V lost 0 bases and J lost 8; bases outside the gene matches: 10. CDR3 in amino acids: CASSLAGTGVSKGYTF. The DNA of the CDR3 is TGCGCCAGCAGCTTGGCCGGGACAGGGGTTTCGAAAGGCTACACCTTC.

A few counts support this clonotype. The V gene is TRBV7-2, the J gene TRBJ2-7; D possibly corresponds to TRBD1 (5 bases). Germline assignment: CDR1 SGHTA and CDR2 FQGNSA. CDR3 length equals 14 residues. The ends were cut back, 4 bases at V and 2 bases at J, with 12 bases in the middle. CDR3 bases: TGTGCCAGCAGCTGGCGACAGAGCACCTACGAGCAGTACTTC. Translation gives CASSWRQSTYEQYF.

This clonotype was detected many times. The chain combines TRBV12-3 or TRBV12-4 with TRBJ2-5; 13 nucleotides align to TRBD2. This CDR3 contains 17 residues. Trimming at V came to 4 bases and at J to 2 bases, leaving 7 bases not matched to a gene. CDR3 residues: CASSSRRGLAGQETQYF. In nucleotides, the CDR3 is TGTGCCAGCAGTTCTCGGAGGGGACTAGCGGGACAAGAGACCCAGTACTTC.

The sample holds a few counts of this clonotype. V and J are TRBV15 and TRBJ1-1; D perhaps matches TRBD1 (5 bases). V lost 0 bases to trimming and J lost 6 bases, with 8 bases between them. From germline, CDR1 is LNHNV and CDR2 YYDKDF (reference sequence). There are 13 residues in the CDR3. CDR3 region: CATSRDRAAEAFF. The DNA of the CDR3 is TGTGCCACCAGCAGAGACAGGGCGGCTGAAGCTTTCTTT.

There are a few counts of this clonotype. The chain has TRBV12-3 or TRBV12-4 and TRBJ2-1, with 12 bases lining up with TRBD2. V lost 2 bases to trimming and J lost 4 bases; unmatched junction nucleotides: 9. This CDR3 is 18 amino acids long. The CDR3 spells CASSLRGLAGPIYNEQFF. CDR3 nucleotide sequence: TGTGCCAGCAGTTTACGCGGACTAGCGGGGCCAATTTACAATGAGCAGTTCTTC.

This clonotype was found many times. The chain joins TRBV12-3 or TRBV12-4 to TRBJ2-3, with 8 bases matching TRBD2. Trimming took 6 bases from V and 2 from J; bases not matched to a gene: 7. The CDR3 is made up of 15 amino acids. Here the CDR3 DNA reads TGTGCCAGCAGCCCCGGGACTAGTAACACAGATACGCAGTATTTT. Translating it yields CASSPGTSNTDTQYF.

CDR3 in amino acids: CASSEERRQAGELFF. For the CDR3, the DNA is TGTGCCAGCAGTGAAGAGCGCCGACAGGCCGGGGAGCTGTTTTTT. V usage is TRBV2 and J usage is TRBJ2-2, with D tentatively TRBD1 (6 bases). This CDR3 is 15 amino acids long. Germline CDR1 SNHLY, CDR2 FYNNEI. V shed 1 base and J shed 6 bases, with 12 bases lying between them.

The V gene is TRBV5-1, the J gene TRBJ2-7, with 7 nucleotides matching TRBD1. CDR3 length: 14 residues. V shed 3 bases and J 4 bases; nucleotides not matched to a gene: 7. Germline CDR1 SGHRS, CDR2 YFSETQ. Here the CDR3 DNA reads TGCGCCAGCAGCTCCGACAGGGCCCTTTACGAGCAGTACTTC. Translated, it gives CASSSDRALYEQYF.

This clonotype has only a few counts. This chain connects TRBV29-1 to TRBJ1-1; 7 nucleotides agree with TRBD1. Germline V gene data show CDR1 as SQVTM and CDR2 as ANQGSEA. With 0 bases clipped from V and 4 bases from J, the junction kept 8 bases outside the gene matches. The CDR3 is made up of 15 amino acids. In DNA form, the CDR3 reads TGCAGCGTTGAAGACCTTGGGACAGCGGCCACTGAAGCTTTCTTT. It codes for CSVEDLGTAATEAFF.

CDR3 amino acids: CASSPQGHGANVLTF. The CDR3 DNA follows: TGTGCCAGCAGCCCCCAGGGCCATGGGGCCAACGTCCTGACTTTC. The chain recombines TRBV7-3 with TRBJ2-6, with D tentatively TRBD1 (5 bases). CDR3 length: 15 residues. The germline gives CDR1 SGHTA, CDR2 FQGTGA. Trimming cost V 5 bases and J 3 bases, with 11 bases left between them.

This clonotype was counted a few times. The rearrangement joins TRBV3-1 to TRBJ1-5; 7 nucleotides line up with TRBD1. The CDR3 length is 15 residues. CDR1 LGHDT and CDR2 YNNKEL come from the germline V gene (reference sequence). V trimming: 1 base; J trimming: 6 bases; junction bases outside the gene matches: 6. The CDR3 coding sequence is TGTGCCAGCAGCCAAGGAACAGGGGACTTTCAGCCCCAGCATTTT. Encoded protein: CASSQGTGDFQPQHF.

This sequence joins TRBV3-1 and TRBJ2-1, with TRBD1 as a possible D gene (6 bases). This CDR3 comprises 16 residues. Germline V gene data show CDR1 as LGHDT and CDR2 as YNNKEL (reference sequence). Trimming took 4 bases from V and 7 from J, leaving 20 bases between them. Here the CDR3 reads CASSPPQWDIGNEQFF. The CDR3 bases are TGTGCCAGCAGCCCCCCCCAGTGGGACATAGGAAATGAGCAGTTCTTC.

V usage is TRBV6-2 or TRBV6-3 and J usage is TRBJ2-1; 11 nucleotides agree with TRBD2. The CDR3 is 12 amino acids. Trimming took 6 bases from V and 14 from J; bases not matched to a gene: 6. Germline CDR1 reads MNHEY; CDR2 reads SVGEGT. This chain's CDR3 is CASSNTSGRKFF. Here the CDR3 DNA reads TGTGCCAGCAGCAACACTAGCGGGAGAAAGTTCTTC.

This clonotype occurred a few times. The chain employs TRBV20-1 and TRBJ2-1; the D is unclear. Per germline, CDR1 DFQATT and CDR2 SNEGSKA (reference sequence). This CDR3 comprises 11 residues. Between the trimmed V and J ends, which lost 5 bases and 7 bases, there was a span of 9 bases. In DNA, the CDR3 is TGCAGTGCTGACCGGTGGAATGAGCAGTTCTTC. Translated: CSADRWNEQFF.

The J gene is TRBJ1-6, the V gene TRBV21-1; the D call in the table, TRBD1, was not verified against the DNA. TRBV21-1 is reported as a pseudogene. The CDR3 has 17 amino acids. CDR3: CASSKAQGGVPISPLHF. The CDR3 DNA reads TGTGCCAGCAGCAAAGCTCAGGGGGGCGTTCCCATTTCACCCCTCCACTTT.